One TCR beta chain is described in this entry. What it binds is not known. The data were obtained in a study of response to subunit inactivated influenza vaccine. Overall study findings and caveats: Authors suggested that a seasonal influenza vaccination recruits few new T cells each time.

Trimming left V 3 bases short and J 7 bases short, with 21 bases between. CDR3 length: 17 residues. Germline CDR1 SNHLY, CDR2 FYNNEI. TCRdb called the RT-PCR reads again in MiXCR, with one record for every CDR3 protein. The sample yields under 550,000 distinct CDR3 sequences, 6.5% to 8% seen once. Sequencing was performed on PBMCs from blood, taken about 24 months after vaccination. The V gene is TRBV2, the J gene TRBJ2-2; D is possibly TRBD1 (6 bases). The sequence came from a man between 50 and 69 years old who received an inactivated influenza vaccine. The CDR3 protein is CASSETGQGSGGGELFF. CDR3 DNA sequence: TGTGCCAGCAGTGAGACAGGTCAGGGATCCGGTGGCGGGGAGCTGTTTTTT.